Shown below are 2 T cell receptor beta chains from a single sample sequenced in a study of blood T cell repertoires in COVID-19. Sequencing was performed with immunoSEQ multiplex PCR; in TCRdb, only in-frame clones are kept and a portion is missing. The table lists about 150,000 clones, around 87% of them singletons. The sample consisted of peripheral blood. These receptor sequences come from a woman between 40 and 55 years old with acute or convalescent COVID-19.

In its sample, this clone was seen once. The J gene is TRBJ2-1, the V gene TRBV4-2; possible D gene TRBD1, 5 bases. The germline V gene encodes CDR1 LGHNA and CDR2 YNFKEQ. This CDR3 comprises 20 residues. V lost 0 bases, J lost 8 bases, and 29 bases lay in between. The CDR3 DNA sequence: TGTGCCAGCAGCCAAGATCATTCCAGGGTCCGAACTTTAAGCTTATATGAGCAGTTCTTC. Residues: CASSQDHSRVRTLSLYEQFF.

This chain uses TRBV2 with TRBJ2-3, with 11 nucleotides matching TRBD2. Germline CDR1 is SNHLY and CDR2 is FYNNEI. CDR3 length equals 16 residues. V was clipped by 0 bases and J by 5 bases; unmatched bases: 4. CDR3 sequence (DNA): TGTGCCAGCAGTGAAGCGCTAGCGGGGGGACAAGATACGCAGTATTTT. This translates into CASSEALAGGQDTQYF.